This TCR beta chain was identified in a study of control samples from healthy donors and cancer patients. Only in-frame clones appear in the TCRdb table, and some are missing; sequencing was by immunoSEQ multiplex PCR. Of approximately 180,000 clones listed, 91% are singletons. Sequencing input: blood. The receptor's source is a middle-aged woman in good health.

The CDR3 protein is CAIRGTPTGQPQHF. DNA of the CDR3: TGTGCCATCAGGGGGACCCCGACTGGTCAGCCCCAGCATTTT. The genes are TRBV10-3 and TRBJ1-5; weak D call: TRBD1 (5 bases). The length of the CDR3 is 14 residues. Germline CDR1 reads ENHRY; CDR2 reads SYGVKD. Trimming stripped 6 bases from V and 6 bases from J, with 15 bases between.